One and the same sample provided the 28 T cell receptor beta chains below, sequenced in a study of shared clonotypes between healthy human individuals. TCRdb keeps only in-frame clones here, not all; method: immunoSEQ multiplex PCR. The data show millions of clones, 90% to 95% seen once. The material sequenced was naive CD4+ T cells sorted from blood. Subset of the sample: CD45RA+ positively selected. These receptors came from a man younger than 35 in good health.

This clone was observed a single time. The CDR3, as DNA: TGTGCCAGCAGTTTTTCCGGGACTTCCCCCAAGGAGACCCAGTACTTC. It translates to CASSFSGTSPKETQYF. V and J are TRBV28 and TRBJ2-5; a weak D match, TRBD2 (6 bases). Looked up from germline, CDR1 is MDHEN and CDR2 is SYDVKM. Trimming took off 3 bases at V and 5 bases at J, with 19 bases between the two ends. The CDR3 runs 16 residues.

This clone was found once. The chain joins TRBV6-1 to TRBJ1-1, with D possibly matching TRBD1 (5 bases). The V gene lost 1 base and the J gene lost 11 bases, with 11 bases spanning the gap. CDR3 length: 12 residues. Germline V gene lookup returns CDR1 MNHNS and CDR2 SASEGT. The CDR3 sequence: CASSEGQGRAFF. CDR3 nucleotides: TGTGCCAGCAGTGAAGGGCAGGGACGTGCTTTCTTT.

The CDR3, as DNA: TGTGCCAGCAGTGCCCGGGACCGACCGAGGACACCCCTCCACTTT. The encoded protein is CASSARDRPRTPLHF. The chain has TRBV2 and TRBJ1-6; possibly TRBD1 for D (5 bases). Trimming removed 4 bases from V and 11 bases from J, with 18 bases in between. This CDR3 has 15 amino acids. Germline V gene sequence: CDR1 SNHLY, CDR2 FYNNEI. Full variable domain (rest looked up from reference TRBV2 and TRBJ1-6): EPEVTQTPSHQVTQMGQEVILRCVPISNHLYFYWYRQILGQKVEFLVSFYNNEISEKSEIFDDQFSVERPDGSNFTLKIRSTKLEDSAMYFCASSARDRPRTPLHFGNGTRLTVT.

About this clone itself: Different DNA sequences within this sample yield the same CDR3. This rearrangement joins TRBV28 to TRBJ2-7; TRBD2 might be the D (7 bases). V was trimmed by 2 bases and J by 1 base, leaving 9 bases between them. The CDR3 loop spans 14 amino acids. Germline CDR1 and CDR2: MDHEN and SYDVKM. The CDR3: CASSLRGASYEQYF. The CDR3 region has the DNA TGTGCCAGCAGTTTACGGGGGGCGTCCTACGAGCAGTACTTC.

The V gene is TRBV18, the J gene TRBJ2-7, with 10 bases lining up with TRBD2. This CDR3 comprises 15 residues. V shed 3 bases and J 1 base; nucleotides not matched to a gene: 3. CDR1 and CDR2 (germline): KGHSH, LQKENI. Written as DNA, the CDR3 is TGTGCCAGCTCACCGAAGACTAGCGGGTCCTACGAGCAGTACTTC. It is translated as CASSPKTSGSYEQYF.

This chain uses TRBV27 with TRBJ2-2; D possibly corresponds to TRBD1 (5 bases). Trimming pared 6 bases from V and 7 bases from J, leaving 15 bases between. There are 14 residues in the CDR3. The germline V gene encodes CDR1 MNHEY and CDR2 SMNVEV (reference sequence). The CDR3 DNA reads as TGTGCCAGCAGCCAGGGTTATGGGGTCGGGGAGCTGTTTTTT. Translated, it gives CASSQGYGVGELFF.

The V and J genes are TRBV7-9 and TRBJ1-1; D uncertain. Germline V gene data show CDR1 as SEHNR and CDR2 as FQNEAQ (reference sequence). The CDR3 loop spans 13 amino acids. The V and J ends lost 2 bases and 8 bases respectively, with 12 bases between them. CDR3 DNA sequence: TGTGCCAGCAGCTTAATGGGAGGTGCCGAAGCTTTCTTT. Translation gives CASSLMGGAEAFF.

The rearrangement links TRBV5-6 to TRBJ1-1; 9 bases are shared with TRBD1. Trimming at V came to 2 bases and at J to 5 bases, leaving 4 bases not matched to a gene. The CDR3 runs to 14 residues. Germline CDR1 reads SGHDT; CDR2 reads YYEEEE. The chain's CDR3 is CASSFLDRGTEAFF. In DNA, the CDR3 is TGTGCCAGCAGCTTCCTAGACAGGGGGACTGAAGCTTTCTTT. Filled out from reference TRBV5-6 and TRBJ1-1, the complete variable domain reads DAGVTQSPTHLIKTRGQQVTLRCSPKSGHDTVSWYQQALGQGPQFIFQYYEEEERQRGNFPDRFSGHQFPNYSSELNVNALLLGDSALYLCASSFLDRGTEAFFGQGTRLTVV.

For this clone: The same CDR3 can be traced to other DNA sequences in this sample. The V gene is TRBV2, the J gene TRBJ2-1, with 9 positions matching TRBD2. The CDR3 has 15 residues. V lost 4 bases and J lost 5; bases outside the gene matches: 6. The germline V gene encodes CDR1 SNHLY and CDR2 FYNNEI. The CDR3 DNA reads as TGTGCCAGCAGTGTTAGCGGGGGAAGCAACAATGAGCAGTTCTTC. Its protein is CASSVSGGSNNEQFF.

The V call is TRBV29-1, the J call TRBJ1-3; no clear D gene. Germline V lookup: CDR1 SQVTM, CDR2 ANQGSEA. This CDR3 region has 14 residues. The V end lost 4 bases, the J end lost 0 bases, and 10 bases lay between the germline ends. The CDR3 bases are TGCAGCGTTGCGGCCAGTCACTCTGGAAACACCATATATTTT. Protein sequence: CSVAASHSGNTIYF.

The CDR3 here is CASSPNLRRGTEAFF. The CDR3 DNA follows: TGTGCCAGCAGTCCAAACCTACGACGAGGCACTGAAGCTTTCTTT. The rearrangement joins TRBV27 to TRBJ1-1; D is undetermined. Trimming shortened V by 5 bases and J by 4 bases, and 17 bases separated the two germline ends. The CDR3 covers 15 residues. The germline gives CDR1 MNHEY, CDR2 SMNVEV (reference sequence).

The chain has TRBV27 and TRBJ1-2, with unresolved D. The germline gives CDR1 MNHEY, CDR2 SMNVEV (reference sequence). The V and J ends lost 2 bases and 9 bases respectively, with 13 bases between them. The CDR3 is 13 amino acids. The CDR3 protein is CASSLGGGLSYTF. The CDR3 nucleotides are TGTGCCAGCAGTTTAGGTGGAGGTTTAAGCTACACCTTC.

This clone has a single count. DNA for the CDR3: TGTGCCAGCAGGCGTGATTCACCCCTCCACTTT. This sequence encodes CASRRDSPLHF. V is TRBV7-9 and J is TRBJ1-6; D unclear. This CDR3 region has 11 residues. Germline assignment: CDR1 SEHNR and CDR2 FQNEAQ (reference sequence). Trimming shortened V by 6 bases and J by 8 bases, and 5 bases separated the two germline ends.

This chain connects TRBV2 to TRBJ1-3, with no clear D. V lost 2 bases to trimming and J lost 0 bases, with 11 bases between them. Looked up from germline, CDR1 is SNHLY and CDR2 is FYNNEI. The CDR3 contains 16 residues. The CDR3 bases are TGTGCCAGCAGTGAATCGGGCAGAGCCTCTGGAAACACCATATATTTT. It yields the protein CASSESGRASGNTIYF.

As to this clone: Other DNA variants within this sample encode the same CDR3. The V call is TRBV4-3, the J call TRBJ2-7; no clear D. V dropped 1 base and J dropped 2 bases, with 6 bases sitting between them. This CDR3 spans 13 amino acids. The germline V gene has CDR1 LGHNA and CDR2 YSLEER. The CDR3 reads CASSQGRTYEQYF. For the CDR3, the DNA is TGCGCCAGCAGCCAAGGTAGGACCTACGAGCAGTACTTC.

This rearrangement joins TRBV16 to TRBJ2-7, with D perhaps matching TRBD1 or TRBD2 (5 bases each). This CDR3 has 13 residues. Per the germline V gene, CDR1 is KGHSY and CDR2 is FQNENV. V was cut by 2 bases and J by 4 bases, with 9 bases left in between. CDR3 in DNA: TGTGCCAGCAGCCAAGGGACGTCGTACGAGCAGTACTTC. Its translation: CASSQGTSYEQYF.

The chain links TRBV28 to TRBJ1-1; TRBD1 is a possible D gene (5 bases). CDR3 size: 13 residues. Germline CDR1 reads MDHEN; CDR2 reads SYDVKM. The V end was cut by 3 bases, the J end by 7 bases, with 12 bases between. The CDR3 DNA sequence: TGTGCCAGCAGTTTGGCGGGACGGAGTGAAGCTTTCTTT. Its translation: CASSLAGRSEAFF. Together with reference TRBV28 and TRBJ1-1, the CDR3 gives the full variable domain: DVKVTQSSRYLVKRTGEKVFLECVQDMDHENMFWYRQDPGLGLRLIYFSYDVKMKEKGDIPEGYSVSREKKERFSLILESASTNQTSMYLCASSLAGRSEAFFGQGTRLTVV.

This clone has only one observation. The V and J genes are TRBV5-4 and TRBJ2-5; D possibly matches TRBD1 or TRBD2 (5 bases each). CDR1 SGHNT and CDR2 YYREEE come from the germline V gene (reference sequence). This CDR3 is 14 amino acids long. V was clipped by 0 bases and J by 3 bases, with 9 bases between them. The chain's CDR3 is CASSLEGRKETQYF. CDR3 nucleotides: TGTGCCAGCAGCTTGGAGGGACGGAAAGAGACCCAGTACTTC.

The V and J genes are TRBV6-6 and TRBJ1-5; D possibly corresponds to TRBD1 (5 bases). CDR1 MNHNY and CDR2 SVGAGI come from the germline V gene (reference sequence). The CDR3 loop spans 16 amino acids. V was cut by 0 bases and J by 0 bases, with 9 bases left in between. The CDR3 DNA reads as TGTGCCAGCAGTTACTCGTGGGGGGATAGCAATCAGCCCCAGCATTTT. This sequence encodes CASSYSWGDSNQPQHF.

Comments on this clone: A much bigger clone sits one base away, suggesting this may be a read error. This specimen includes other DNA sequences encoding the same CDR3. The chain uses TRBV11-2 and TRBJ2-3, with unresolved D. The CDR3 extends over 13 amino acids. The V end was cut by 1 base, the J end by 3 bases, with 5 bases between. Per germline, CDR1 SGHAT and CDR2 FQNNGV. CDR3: CASSLGGTDTQYF. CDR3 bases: TGTGCCAGCAGCTTAGGAGGTACAGATACGCAGTATTTT.

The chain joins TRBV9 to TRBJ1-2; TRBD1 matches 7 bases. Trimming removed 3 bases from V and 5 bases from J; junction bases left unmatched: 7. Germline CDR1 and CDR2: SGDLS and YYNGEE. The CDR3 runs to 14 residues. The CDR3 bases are TGTGCCAGCAGCGCCGGGACAGAGTTTTATGGCTACACCTTC. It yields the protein CASSAGTEFYGYTF. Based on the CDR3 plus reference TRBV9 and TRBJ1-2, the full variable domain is DSGVTQTPKHLITATGQRVTLRCSPRSGDLSVYWYQQSLDQGLQFLIQYYNGEERAKGNILERFSAQQFPDLHSELNLSSLELGDSALYFCASSAGTEFYGYTFGSGTRLTVV.

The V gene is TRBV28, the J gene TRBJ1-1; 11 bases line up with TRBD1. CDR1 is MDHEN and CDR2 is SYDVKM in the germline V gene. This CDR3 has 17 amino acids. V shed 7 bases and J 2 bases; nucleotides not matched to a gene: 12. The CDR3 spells CASTLGQGEVLNTEAFF. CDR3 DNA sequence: TGTGCCAGCACCTTGGGACAGGGGGAGGTATTAAACACTGAAGCTTTCTTT.

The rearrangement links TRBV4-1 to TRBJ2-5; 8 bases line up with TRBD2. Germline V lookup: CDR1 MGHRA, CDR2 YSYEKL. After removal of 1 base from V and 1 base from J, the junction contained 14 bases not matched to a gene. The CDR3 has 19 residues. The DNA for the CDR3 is TGCGCCAGCAGCCAAGCATTGCAACTAGCGGAGATAAGCCAAGAGACCCAGTACTTC. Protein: CASSQALQLAEISQETQYF.

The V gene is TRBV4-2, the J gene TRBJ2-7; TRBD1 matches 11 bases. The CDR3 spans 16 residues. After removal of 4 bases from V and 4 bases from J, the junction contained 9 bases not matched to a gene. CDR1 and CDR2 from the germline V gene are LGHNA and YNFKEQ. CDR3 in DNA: TGTGCCAGCAGCCTTACGCCCGGGACAGGGGGTTACGAGCAGTACTTC. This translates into CASSLTPGTGGYEQYF.

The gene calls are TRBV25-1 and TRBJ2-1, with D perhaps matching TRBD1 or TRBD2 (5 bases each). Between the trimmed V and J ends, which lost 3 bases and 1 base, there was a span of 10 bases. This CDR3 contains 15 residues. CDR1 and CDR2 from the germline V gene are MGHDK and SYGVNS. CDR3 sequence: CASSDPRGSYNEQFF. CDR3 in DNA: TGTGCCAGCAGTGATCCGAGGGGATCCTACAATGAGCAGTTCTTC. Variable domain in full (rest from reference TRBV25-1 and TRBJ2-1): EADIYQTPRYLVIGTGKKITLECSQTMGHDKMYWYQQDPGMELHLIHYSYGVNSTEKGDLSSESTVSRIRTEHFPLTLESARPSHTSQYLCASSDPRGSYNEQFFGPGTRLTVL.

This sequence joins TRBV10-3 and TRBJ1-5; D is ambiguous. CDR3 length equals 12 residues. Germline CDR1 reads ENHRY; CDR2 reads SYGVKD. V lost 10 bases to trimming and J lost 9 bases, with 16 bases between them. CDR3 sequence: CATSPEIVPQHF. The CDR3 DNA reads TGTGCCACCTCGCCAGAAATTGTGCCCCAGCATTTT.

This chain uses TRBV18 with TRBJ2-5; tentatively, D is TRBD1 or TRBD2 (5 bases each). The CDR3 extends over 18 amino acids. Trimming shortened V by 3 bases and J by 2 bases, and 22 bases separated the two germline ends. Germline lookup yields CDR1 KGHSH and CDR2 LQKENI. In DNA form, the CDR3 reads TGTGCCAGCTCACCTTTACCGGGACCGCCTGTGGGGCAAGAGACCCAGTACTTC. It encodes CASSPLPGPPVGQETQYF.

CDR3 in amino acids: CASSLGGPSTGELFF. DNA for the CDR3: TGTGCCAGCAGCTTGGGAGGGCCCAGCACCGGGGAGCTGTTTTTT. This sequence joins TRBV5-4 and TRBJ2-2, with a tentative D call TRBD2 (5 bases). The V gene's germline CDR1 is SGHNT and CDR2 YYREEE (reference sequence). The CDR3 is 15 amino acids. Trimming stripped 0 bases from V and 4 bases from J, with 10 bases between.